This entry concerns a single T cell receptor beta chain. The CDR3 is 13 residues long. The germline V gene encodes CDR1 MNHEY and CDR2 SMNVEV (reference sequence). V shed 3 bases and J shed 6 bases, with 8 bases lying between them. These data belong to a study of shared clonotypes between healthy human individuals. Naive CD8 cells were CD45RO-negative, positively selected for CCR7, excluding terminally differentiated effector memory CD45RA+ cells. Measured with immunoSEQ multiplex PCR; TCRdb has only the in-frame clones, and not every one. The sample includes about 820,000 clones, nearly 95% seen only once; the top ten take under 30%.

Material: naive CD8+ T cells sorted from blood. The receptor was isolated from a man between 25 and 39 years old in good health. This chain uses TRBV27 with TRBJ2-2; TRBD2 is a possible D gene (5 bases). CDR3: CASSFDGAGELFF. Here the CDR3 DNA reads TGTGCCAGCAGTTTCGACGGGGCCGGGGAGCTGTTTTTT.